These 10 T cell receptor beta chains were all obtained from the same sample, sequenced in a study of blood T cells in healthy people across ages (dated by TCRdb to about 2015). The method was 5' RACE. Sequencing took place on an Illumina HiSeq 2500. A second PCR of about 7 to 12 cycles was performed with a sample-barcoded 5' primer and a J-beta primer mix. TCRdb cleaned the public reads at Q25 with fastp, built clones with MiXCR and kept in-frame beta chains. Each entry merges the rows of one CDR3 protein and shows their most common DNA and genes. Within this sample are about 1.8 million distinct CDR3 sequences, with around 48% of them counted one time only. Jointly, the top ten make up 2% to 2.5% of the sample. The material sequenced was blood. Receptors were obtained from a woman aged 35 to 49 in good health.

The chain combines TRBV27 with TRBJ2-5; TRBD2 aligns across 12 bases. This CDR3 comprises 17 residues. CDR1 MNHEY and CDR2 SMNVEV come from the germline V gene (reference sequence). The ends lost 5 bases at V and 1 base at J; junction bases unmatched: 8. The CDR3 reads CASSPLRTSGTQETQYF. Here the CDR3 DNA reads TGTGCCAGCAGTCCCCTCCGGACTAGCGGGACCCAAGAGACCCAGTACTTC.

V gene TRBV20-1 combines with J gene TRBJ1-4; 8 bases match TRBD1. The CDR3 length is 15 residues. V lost 0 bases and J lost 8; bases outside the gene matches: 8. Germline V lookup: CDR1 DFQATT, CDR2 SNEGSKA (reference sequence). CDR3 sequence (DNA): TGCAGTGCTAGAGATGTCGACAGGGGTTGGGAAAAACTGTTTTTT. As protein: CSARDVDRGWEKLFF.

Only a few counts were recorded for this clonotype. The chain's CDR3 is CAIRGTSGRTYEQYF. CDR3 bases: TGTGCCATCAGGGGGACTAGCGGGAGAACCTACGAGCAGTACTTC. The rearrangement links TRBV10-3 to TRBJ2-7; TRBD2 agrees at 14 bases. This CDR3 is 15 amino acids long. The ends lost 6 bases at V and 2 bases at J; junction bases unmatched: 3. The germline gives CDR1 ENHRY, CDR2 SYGVKD.

The gene calls are TRBV7-9 and TRBJ2-5; D is uncertain. This CDR3 has 15 amino acids. Germline CDR1 reads SEHNR; CDR2 reads FQNEAQ (reference sequence). Trimming removed 3 bases at V and 4 bases at J, with 15 bases between. The CDR3, as DNA: TGTGCCAGCAGCTTCCCCCCCGTAGTACTAGAGACCCAGTACTTC. Translation: CASSFPPVVLETQYF.

Turning to this clonotype: At one end, the junction sequence differs from germline, possibly due to a read error. This rearrangement joins TRBV4-3 to TRBJ1-2; weak D call: TRBD1 (5 bases). Germline loops: CDR1 LGHNA, CDR2 YSLEER. CDR3 length: 14 amino acids. CDR3 coding DNA: TGCGCCAGCAGCCAAGAGACAGAGAGCTATGGTTACACCTTC. The encoded protein is CASSQETESYGYTF.

This clonotype was seen a handful of times. The chain joins TRBV4-1 to TRBJ2-5; D is tentatively TRBD1 or TRBD2 (5 bases each). The germline CDR1 and CDR2 sequences are MGHRA and YSYEKL. Trimming removed 0 bases at V and 5 bases at J, with 25 bases between. This CDR3 is 19 amino acids long. The chain's CDR3 is CASSQEPTGGESRRETQYF. The CDR3 coding sequence is TGCGCCAGCAGCCAAGAACCTACAGGTGGCGAGTCCCGGAGGGAGACCCAGTACTTC.

In regard to this clonotype: A read error may account for a junction end that differs from germline. The V call is TRBV20-1, the J call TRBJ2-5, with TRBD2 matching over 7 bases. The germline V gene encodes CDR1 DFQATT and CDR2 SNEGSKA (reference sequence). This CDR3 has 14 residues. Here the CDR3 DNA reads TGCGGTGCTAGAGGGTCGGGGGGACAAGAGACCCAGTACTTC. As protein: CGARGSGGQETQYF.

The V gene is TRBV24-1, the J gene TRBJ2-1; 13 bases map to TRBD2. V dropped 10 bases and J dropped 3; count of bases not matched to a gene: 5. Germline-derived CDR1 and CDR2 are KGHDR and SFDVKD. CDR3 length: 15 amino acids. CDR3 sequence reads: CATTGTSGVYNEQFF. The DNA for the CDR3 is TGTGCCACAACCGGGACTAGCGGGGTCTACAATGAGCAGTTCTTC.

This clonotype turned up a few times. The V and J genes are TRBV7-2 and TRBJ2-5; 11 bases agree with TRBD2. The germline gives CDR1 SGHTA, CDR2 FQGNSA. J lost 3 bases, V lost 5 bases, and 5 bases had no gene match. This CDR3 is 15 amino acids long. CDR3 loop: CASSARLAGKETQYF. CDR3 nucleotide sequence: TGTGCCAGCAGCGCCAGACTAGCGGGGAAAGAGACCCAGTACTTC.

This clonotype was counted only a few times. J is TRBJ2-3 and V is TRBV24-1, with 8 bases fitting TRBD1. CDR3 length: 14 residues. Losses at the gene ends were 9 bases for V and 8 bases for J; bases not matched to a gene: 12. CDR1 and CDR2 from the germline V gene are KGHDR and SFDVKD. In DNA form, the CDR3 reads TGTGCCACCTCCGGACAGGGAGGCAGAGGTACGCAGTATTTT. Translating gives CATSGQGGRGTQYF.